This paragraph reports one T cell receptor beta chain. This clonotype was found a few times. The antigen it recognizes is unknown. No base quality values were provided; no much bigger clone lies one nucleotide off. The sample is drawn from a study of T cell repertoires in cytomegalovirus infection (dated 2019 in TCRdb). With respect to the entire study: Peptide stimulations targeted recently identified HLA-C-restricted CMV epitopes, whose presentation resists viral immunomodulation, together with well-studied HLA-B-restricted epitopes. Donor HLA type was relevant to the analysis, as public TCR beta signatures indicated carriage of CMV infection together with the matching HLA type. Broad study findings and their caveats: Carriers of CMV infection plus the relevant HLA type were discriminated by the cumulative frequency of public TCR beta family members in the study cohort and in an independent roughly 380-donor cohort. In the ex vivo response, HLA-C-restricted CMV-specific TCR beta clonotypes were dominant, and in two of eight donors the single most frequent clonotype came from this HLA-C-restricted group.

Sequencing used an Illumina HiSeq 1500. Using fastp at Q25 and MiXCR, TCRdb reprocessed the public reads and kept productive beta chains. Every distinct CDR3 protein forms one entry, paired with its most common genes and DNA. The sample table records about 900,000 distinct CDR3 sequences; approximately 31% of these occur just once. The top ten hold over 10% of the sample. The CDR3 contains 16 residues, cysteine and phenylalanine counted. Only the CDR3 region is kept as DNA, spanning 48 bases read in frame from base 1. V ends up 5 bases short and J 3 bases short, with an unmatched junction base count of 6. The CDR1 and CDR2 encoded by the germline V gene are LGHNA and YSLEER. The treatment or condition label here, explained by the study, means: in vitro stimulation with specific CMV peptide epitopes to enrich CMV-specific T cells.

This receptor was identified in a human donor in good health (CMV status not recorded). Some clones in this sample may be carry-over from other donors' samples. The rearranged chain carries TRBV4-3 and TRBJ1-6, with 8 junctional bases fitting TRBD1. This material consisted of cultured CD8+ T cells from PBMCs, taken from culture after CMV antigen stimulation. CDR3 region: CASSTDTGGYNSPLHF. In nucleotide form, the sequence is TGCGCCAGCAGCACGGATACAGGGGGCTATAATTCACCCCTCCACTTT.